The 22 T cell receptor beta chains below all came from one sample that was sequenced in a study of CD8+CD57+ T cells in acquired aplastic anemia. Whoever was chosen for sequencing had shown CD8+CD57+ cell expansion by flow cytometry. Genomic DNA constituted the template upon which TCR beta VDJ and CDR3 profiling was performed. A single record per CDR3 protein comes from TCRdb applying MiXCR to the reads. The data contain some 160,000 distinct CDR3 sequences, 45% to 55% of them seen just once; the ten biggest clones take up around 2.9%. Sequences were obtained from sorted CD4+, CD8+, or CD8+CD57+ T cells (not recorded which) from PBMCs. The receptors were sampled from a human donor with aplastic anemia.

This clonotype was counted at least ten times. This chain uses TRBV3-1 with TRBJ2-7; D unresolved. The CDR3 extends over 12 amino acids. The V end lost 4 bases, the J end lost 7 bases, and 11 bases lay between the germline ends. Germline CDR1 and CDR2: LGHDT and YNNKEL (reference sequence). CDR3 amino acids: CASSPSSWEQYF. The CDR3 DNA sequence: TGTGCCAGCAGCCCCTCCTCGTGGGAGCAGTACTTC.

This clonotype was detected many times. This chain connects TRBV19 to TRBJ1-5, with 9 bases fitting TRBD1. The CDR3 loop spans 16 amino acids. Germline V gene lookup returns CDR1 LNHDA and CDR2 SQIVND (reference sequence). V gave up 5 bases and J gave up 5 bases; unmatched junction bases: 10. DNA for the CDR3: TGTGCCAGTAGTCTGCGCCGGGACAGGGTTTATCAGCCCCAGCATTTT. It specifies CASSLRRDRVYQPQHF.

The chain couples TRBV10-3 to TRBJ2-5; the D is unclear. From germline, CDR1 is ENHRY and CDR2 SYGVKD. The V end was cut by 2 bases, the J end by 6 bases, with 16 bases between. This CDR3 spans 15 amino acids. CDR3 amino acids: CAISEGPASSQTQYF. The CDR3, as DNA: TGTGCCATCAGTGAGGGTCCGGCTAGTTCTCAGACCCAGTACTTC.

A word on this clonotype: This may be a read error: a much more frequent sequence differs by one nucleotide. The chain combines TRBV11-2 with TRBJ1-1, with a possible D match to TRBD1 (6 bases). V lost 10 bases and J 5 bases, leaving 17 bases between the germline ends. The CDR3 contains 13 residues. Germline V gives CDR1 SGHAT, CDR2 FQNNGV. In nucleotides, the CDR3 is TGTGCCAACACCACACAGGGTAGAACTGAAGCTTTCTTT. It yields the protein CANTTQGRTEAFF.

The J gene is TRBJ1-5, the V gene TRBV24-1; D ambiguous. The CDR3 runs 16 residues. CDR1 is KGHDR and CDR2 is SFDVKD in the germline V gene. V was clipped by 4 bases and J by 7 bases, with 19 bases between them. The CDR3 DNA follows: TGTGCCACCAGTGACTGGACTAGCGGGGTAACACAGCCCCAGCATTTT. Protein product: CATSDWTSGVTQPQHF.

This clonotype has at least ten counts. The rearrangement uses TRBV5-4 and TRBJ2-7; TRBD1 might be the D (6 bases). CDR3 length equals 13 residues. The germline V gene has CDR1 SGHNT and CDR2 YYREEE (reference sequence). The germline V and J ends were trimmed by 3 bases and 3 bases, with 10 bases remaining between them. For the CDR3, the DNA is TGTGCCAGCAGCTCGACAGGCAACTACGAGCAGTACTTC. Its protein is CASSSTGNYEQYF.

This CDR3 is CASSETRNYEQYF. The CDR3 DNA is TGTGCCAGCAGTGAGACCCGGAACTACGAGCAGTACTTC. The chain couples TRBV7-2 to TRBJ2-7; D is uncertain. CDR1 and CDR2 from the germline V gene are SGHTA and FQGNSA. V lost 6 bases and J lost 3, with 12 bases in between. The CDR3 has 13 residues.

This chain links TRBV29-1 with TRBJ1-1, with TRBD1 as a possible D gene (6 bases). V lost 7 bases and J lost 0, with 18 bases in between. CDR3 length: 15 amino acids. The germline V gene has CDR1 SQVTM and CDR2 ANQGSEA. CDR3 loop: CSAGRGGRLNTEAFF. The CDR3 DNA reads as TGCAGCGCCGGAAGGGGGGGGCGATTGAACACTGAAGCTTTCTTT.

The CDR3 sequence is CASRDGYYEQYF. The CDR3 DNA sequence: TGTGCCAGCAGGGACGGATACTACGAGCAGTACTTC. This chain connects TRBV25-1 to TRBJ2-7; no firm D call. This CDR3 has 12 amino acids. Germline CDR1 is MGHDK and CDR2 is SYGVNS. V was shortened by 6 bases and J by 3 bases, with 9 bases between the two germline ends.

This chain connects TRBV5-1 to TRBJ2-1, with 8 nucleotides matching TRBD1. The J segment lost 9 bases and the V segment lost 3 bases, leaving 5 bases of the junction unmatched. This CDR3 is built from 13 residues. The V gene's germline CDR1 is SGHRS and CDR2 YFSETQ. The CDR3, as DNA: TGCGCCAGCAGCTCGACAGGGGTGGGTGAGCAGTTCTTC. Protein: CASSSTGVGEQFF.

This clonotype was detected ten times or more. The CDR3 sequence is CSATTGEVSETQYF. In DNA form, the CDR3 reads TGCAGTGCTACCACAGGGGAGGTCTCTGAGACCCAGTACTTC. The J gene is TRBJ2-5, the V gene TRBV20-1; D perhaps matches TRBD1 (7 bases). Between the trimmed V and J ends, which lost 4 bases and 5 bases, there was a span of 17 bases. Germline values: CDR1 DFQATT, CDR2 SNEGSKA (reference sequence). This CDR3 region has 14 residues.

This chain connects TRBV15 to TRBJ1-1, with 9 bases aligning to TRBD1. Germline V gene sequence: CDR1 LNHNV, CDR2 YYDKDF (reference sequence). The CDR3 contains 15 residues. V lost 5 bases, J lost 1 base, and 5 bases stayed unmatched. The CDR3 region is CATSAKQGANTEAFF. The CDR3 nucleotides read TGTGCCACCAGCGCGAAACAGGGGGCGAACACTGAAGCTTTCTTT.

This clonotype was observed at least ten times. The chain links TRBV19 to TRBJ1-4; D remains unclear. The CDR3 consists of 17 residues. Germline V gene data show CDR1 as LNHDA and CDR2 as SQIVND (reference sequence). V dropped 0 bases and J dropped 5 bases, with 16 bases sitting between them. The CDR3 coding sequence is TGTGCCAGTAGTATAGATGAGGCGGGCAGCCTGAATGAAAAACTGTTTTTT. Residues: CASSIDEAGSLNEKLFF.

This clonotype was detected a few times. The V and J genes are TRBV7-2 and TRBJ2-7; D not certain. The CDR3 totals 12 residues. Between the trimmed V and J ends, which lost 8 bases and 6 bases, there was a span of 14 bases. Germline CDR1 and CDR2: SGHTA and FQGNSA. The CDR3 DNA is TGTGCCAGCGCTCGAGACGGCGGCGAGCAGTACTTC. Translated: CASARDGGEQYF.

The CDR3 here is CASSFIRGDGDSYEQYF. CDR3 DNA sequence: TGTGCCAGCAGCTTCATCAGGGGGGACGGAGACTCCTACGAGCAGTACTTC. The V call is TRBV11-2, the J call TRBJ2-7, with D perhaps matching TRBD1 (7 bases). Trimming cost V 3 bases and J 0 bases, with 18 bases left between them. The CDR3 runs to 17 residues. CDR1 and CDR2 (germline): SGHAT, FQNNGV.

This clonotype was observed many times. The chain recombines TRBV12-3 or TRBV12-4 with TRBJ1-5; a weak D match, TRBD1 (5 bases). This CDR3 has 18 amino acids. Trimming left V 4 bases short and J 0 bases short, with 19 bases between. The chain's CDR3 is CASSSVSAGGYSNQPQHF. Written as DNA, the CDR3 is TGTGCCAGCAGTTCGGTTTCAGCTGGGGGTTATAGCAATCAGCCCCAGCATTTT.

The chain has TRBV5-1 and TRBJ2-4; D is perhaps TRBD2 (6 bases). The CDR3 consists of 15 residues. V lost 7 bases, J lost 0 bases, and 14 bases lay in between. Germline V CDR1 and CDR2: SGHRS, YFSETQ. The CDR3 here is CASRREPLAKNIQYF. In DNA, the CDR3 is TGCGCCAGCCGGAGGGAGCCCTTAGCCAAAAACATTCAGTACTTC.

The count of this clonotype is one. This rearrangement joins TRBV14 to TRBJ1-2; a weak D match, TRBD1 (6 bases). Trimming removed 4 bases at V and 7 bases at J, with 16 bases between. Germline V gene data show CDR1 as SGHDN and CDR2 as FVKESK. The CDR3 sequence is 14 residues long. In nucleotides, the CDR3 is TGTGCCAGCAGCCCCGGGACAAGGGGCTTTGGCTACACCTTC. This encodes CASSPGTRGFGYTF.

This clonotype was seen ten or more times. The gene calls are TRBV7-2 and TRBJ2-3; D gene ambiguous. The CDR3 consists of 12 residues. Trimming pared 5 bases from V and 5 bases from J, leaving 8 bases between. Germline assignment: CDR1 SGHTA and CDR2 FQGNSA. DNA for the CDR3: TGTGCCAGCAGCGCCTACATAGATACGCAGTATTTT. This codes for CASSAYIDTQYF.

This clonotype was recorded a few times. V and J are TRBV20-1 and TRBJ2-7; the D gene is possibly TRBD2 (6 bases). Deletions cut 3 bases from V and 1 base from J, with 7 bases between. The CDR3 is 12 residues long. Germline-derived CDR1 and CDR2 are DFQATT and SNEGSKA (reference sequence). This CDR3 reads CSARGTSYEQYF. The CDR3 nucleotides are TGCAGTGCTAGGGGGACTTCCTACGAGCAGTACTTC.

This clonotype was counted many times. This chain joins TRBV5-1 and TRBJ2-7; D remains unclear. The V end was cut by 0 bases, the J end by 5 bases, with 6 bases between. Germline-derived CDR1 and CDR2 are SGHRS and YFSETQ. This CDR3 region has 12 residues. CDR3 bases: TGCGCCAGCAGCTTGGTTGCGCACGAGCAGTACTTC. Translating gives CASSLVAHEQYF.

This clonotype was recorded many times. This chain joins TRBV6-2 or TRBV6-3 and TRBJ1-2; D may be TRBD1 (5 bases). Germline assignment: CDR1 MNHEY and CDR2 SVGEGT. The CDR3 extends over 13 amino acids. Deletions cut 4 bases from V and 2 bases from J, with 8 bases between. CDR3 residues: CASSLPGNYGYTF. CDR3 nucleotide sequence: TGTGCCAGCAGTTTACCAGGGAACTATGGCTACACCTTC.